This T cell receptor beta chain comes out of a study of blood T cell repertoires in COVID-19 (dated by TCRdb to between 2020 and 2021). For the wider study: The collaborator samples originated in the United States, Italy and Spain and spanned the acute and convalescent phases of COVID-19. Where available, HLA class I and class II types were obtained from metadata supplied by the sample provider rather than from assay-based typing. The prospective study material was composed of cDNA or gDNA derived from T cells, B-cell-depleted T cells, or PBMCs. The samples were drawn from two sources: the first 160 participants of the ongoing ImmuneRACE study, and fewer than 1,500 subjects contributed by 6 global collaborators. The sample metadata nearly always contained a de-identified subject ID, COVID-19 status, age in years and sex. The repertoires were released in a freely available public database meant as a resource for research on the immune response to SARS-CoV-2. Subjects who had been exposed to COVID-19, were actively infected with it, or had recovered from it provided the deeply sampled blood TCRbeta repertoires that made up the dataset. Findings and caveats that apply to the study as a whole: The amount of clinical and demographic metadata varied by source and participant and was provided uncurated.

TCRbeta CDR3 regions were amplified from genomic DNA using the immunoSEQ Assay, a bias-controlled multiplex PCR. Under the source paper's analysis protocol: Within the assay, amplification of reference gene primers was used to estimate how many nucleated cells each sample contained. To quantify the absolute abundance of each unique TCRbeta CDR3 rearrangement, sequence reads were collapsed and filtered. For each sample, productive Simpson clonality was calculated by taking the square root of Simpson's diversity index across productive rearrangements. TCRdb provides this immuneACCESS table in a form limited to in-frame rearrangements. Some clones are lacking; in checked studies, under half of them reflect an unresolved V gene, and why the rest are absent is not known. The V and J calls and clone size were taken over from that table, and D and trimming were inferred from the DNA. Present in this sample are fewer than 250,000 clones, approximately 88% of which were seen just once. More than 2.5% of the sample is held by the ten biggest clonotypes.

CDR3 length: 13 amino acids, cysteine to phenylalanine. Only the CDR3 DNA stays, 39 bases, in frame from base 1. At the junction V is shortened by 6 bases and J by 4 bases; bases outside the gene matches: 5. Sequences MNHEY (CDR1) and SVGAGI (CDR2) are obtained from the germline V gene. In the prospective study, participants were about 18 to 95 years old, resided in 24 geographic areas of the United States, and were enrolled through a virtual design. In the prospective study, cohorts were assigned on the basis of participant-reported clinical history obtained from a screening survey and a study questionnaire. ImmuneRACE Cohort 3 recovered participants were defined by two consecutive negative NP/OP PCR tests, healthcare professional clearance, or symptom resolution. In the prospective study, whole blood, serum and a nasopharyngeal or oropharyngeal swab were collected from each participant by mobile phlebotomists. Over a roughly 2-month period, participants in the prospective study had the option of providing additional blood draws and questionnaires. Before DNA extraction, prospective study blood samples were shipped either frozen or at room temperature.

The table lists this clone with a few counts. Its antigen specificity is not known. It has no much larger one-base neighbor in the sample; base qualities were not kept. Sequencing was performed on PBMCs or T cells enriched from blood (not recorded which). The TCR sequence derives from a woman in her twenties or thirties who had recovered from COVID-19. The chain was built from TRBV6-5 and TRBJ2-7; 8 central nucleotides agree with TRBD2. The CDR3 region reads CASRASGFYEQYF. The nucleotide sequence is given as TGTGCCAGCAGAGCTAGCGGGTTTTACGAGCAGTACTTC.